What follows are 3 T cell receptor beta chains derived from one specimen sequenced in a study of molecular identifiers for immune sequencing clone quantification. TCRdb itself ran the PCR reads through MiXCR, one entry per CDR3 protein. Here the sample spans hundreds of thousands of distinct CDR3 sequences, over 20% being singletons. Sequencing was performed on naive CD8+ T cells from blood, with Jurkat cell RNA spiked in. The subset: FACS-sorted CD8+CD4-CCR7+CD45RA+ naive T cells. The receptors were sampled from a human donor in good health. Some libraries in this study had Jurkat cell RNA spiked in.

This clonotype was counted ten times or more. The rearrangement links TRBV30 to TRBJ2-3; D remains unclear. CDR1 and CDR2 from the germline V gene are GTSNPN and SVGIG (reference sequence). The CDR3 sequence is 10 residues long. Trimming took 8 bases from V and 4 from J, leaving 7 bases between them. CDR3 bases: TGTGCCGGATGGCCAGATACGCAGTATTTT. Translation: CAGWPDTQYF.

V gene TRBV7-2 combines with J gene TRBJ2-3, with D maybe TRBD1 (6 bases). V gave up 5 bases and J gave up 7 bases, with 19 bases separating them. The CDR3 consists of 15 residues. CDR1 is SGHTA and CDR2 is FQGNSA in the germline V gene. CDR3 region: CASSGIRMGTNTQYF. CDR3 sequence (DNA): TGTGCCAGCAGCGGCATTCGGATGGGGACAAATACGCAGTATTTT.

With regard to this clonotype: An end of the junction differs from the germline gene, which may be a read error. The chain uses TRBV6-5 and TRBJ2-7; the match to TRBD2 covers 8 bases. The CDR3 has 15 residues. Looked up from germline, CDR1 is MNHEY and CDR2 is SVGAGI. This chain's CDR3 is CASSYVAGSSYEQCF. CDR3 DNA sequence: TGTGCCAGCAGTTACGTAGCGGGGAGCTCCTACGAGCAGTGCTTC.